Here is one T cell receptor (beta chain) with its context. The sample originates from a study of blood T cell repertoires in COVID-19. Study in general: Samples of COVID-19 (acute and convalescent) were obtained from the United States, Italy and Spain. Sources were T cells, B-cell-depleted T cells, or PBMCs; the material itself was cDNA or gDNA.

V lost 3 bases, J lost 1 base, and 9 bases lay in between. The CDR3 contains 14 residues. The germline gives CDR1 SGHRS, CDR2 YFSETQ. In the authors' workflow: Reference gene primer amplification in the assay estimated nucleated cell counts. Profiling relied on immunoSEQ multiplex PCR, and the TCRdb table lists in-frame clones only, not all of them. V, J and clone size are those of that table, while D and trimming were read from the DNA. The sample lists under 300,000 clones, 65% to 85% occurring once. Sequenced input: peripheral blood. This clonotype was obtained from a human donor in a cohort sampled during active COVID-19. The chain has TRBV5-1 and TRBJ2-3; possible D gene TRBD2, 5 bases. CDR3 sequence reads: CASSSTRGTDTQYF. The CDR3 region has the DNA TGCGCCAGCAGCTCCACTAGGGGCACAGATACGCAGTATTTT.